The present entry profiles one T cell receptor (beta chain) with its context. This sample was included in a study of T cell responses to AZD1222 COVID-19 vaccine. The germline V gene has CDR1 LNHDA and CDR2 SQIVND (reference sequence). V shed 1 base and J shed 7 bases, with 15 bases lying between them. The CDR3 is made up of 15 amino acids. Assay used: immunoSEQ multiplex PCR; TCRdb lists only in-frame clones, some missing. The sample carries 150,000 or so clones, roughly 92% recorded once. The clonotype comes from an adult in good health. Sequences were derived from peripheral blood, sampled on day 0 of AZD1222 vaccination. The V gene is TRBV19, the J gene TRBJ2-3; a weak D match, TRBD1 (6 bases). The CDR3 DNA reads TGTGCCAGTAGTATAGGGACAGTCACACAACATACGCAGTATTTT. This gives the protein CASSIGTVTQHTQYF.